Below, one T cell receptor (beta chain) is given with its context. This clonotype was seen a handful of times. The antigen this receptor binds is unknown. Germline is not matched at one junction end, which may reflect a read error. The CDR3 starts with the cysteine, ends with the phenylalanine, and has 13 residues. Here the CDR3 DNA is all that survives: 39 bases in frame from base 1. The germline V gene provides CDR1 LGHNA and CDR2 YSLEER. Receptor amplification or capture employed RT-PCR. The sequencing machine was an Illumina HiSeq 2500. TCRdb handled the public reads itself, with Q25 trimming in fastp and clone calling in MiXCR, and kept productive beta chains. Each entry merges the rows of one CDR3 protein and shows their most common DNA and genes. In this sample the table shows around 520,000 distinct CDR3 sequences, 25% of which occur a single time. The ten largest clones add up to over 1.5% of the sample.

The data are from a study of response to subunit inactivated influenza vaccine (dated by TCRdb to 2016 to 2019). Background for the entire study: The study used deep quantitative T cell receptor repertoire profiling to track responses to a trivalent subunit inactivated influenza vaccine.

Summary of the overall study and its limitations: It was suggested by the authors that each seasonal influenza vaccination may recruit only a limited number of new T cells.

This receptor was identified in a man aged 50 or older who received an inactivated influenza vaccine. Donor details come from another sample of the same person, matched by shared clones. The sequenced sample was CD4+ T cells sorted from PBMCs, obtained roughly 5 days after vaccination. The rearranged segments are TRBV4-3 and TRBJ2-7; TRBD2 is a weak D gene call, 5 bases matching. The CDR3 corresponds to CASSQVFGDRLSF. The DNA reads TGCGCCAGCAGCCAAGTGTTCGGGGATCGTTTAAGCTTC.